Presented here are 31 T cell receptor beta chains from one specimen sequenced in a study of shared clonotypes between healthy human individuals. The method was immunoSEQ multiplex PCR; TCRdb's version includes in-frame clones alone and lacks a portion of them. Altogether about 460,000 clones are present, roughly three quarters being singletons, with the ten largest covering 12%. The sample was PBMCs. Receptors were obtained from a woman aged 40 to 55 in good health. Some clones in this sample may be carry-over from other donors' samples.

The V call is TRBV25-1, the J call TRBJ2-5, with 7 bases lining up with TRBD1. The length of the CDR3 is 13 residues. Unmatched junction bases numbered 6, after V lost 7 bases and J lost 4 bases. Germline V gene sequence: CDR1 MGHDK, CDR2 SYGVNS. The CDR3 DNA reads as TGTGCCAGCACCAGACAGGGCTTAGAGACCCAGTACTTC. Translating it yields CASTRQGLETQYF.

This clone was detected only once. The chain uses TRBV27 and TRBJ1-2; 8 bases are shared with TRBD1. Germline loops: CDR1 MNHEY, CDR2 SMNVEV (reference sequence). This CDR3 is built from 16 residues. The V gene end was trimmed by 3 bases and the J gene end by 7 bases; junction bases not matched to a gene: 13. DNA for the CDR3: TGTGCCAGCAGTTTCCTCACGCGACAGGGGCGGGGTGGCTACACCTTC. This translates into CASSFLTRQGRGGYTF.

The genes are TRBV27 and TRBJ2-7; TRBD1 matches at 12 bases. The CDR3 is made up of 15 amino acids. V lost 3 bases to trimming and J lost 7 bases; unmatched junction nucleotides: 7. Per germline, CDR1 MNHEY and CDR2 SMNVEV (reference sequence). The CDR3: CASSFWGQGAEEQYF. CDR3 DNA sequence: TGTGCCAGCAGTTTCTGGGGACAGGGGGCAGAGGAGCAGTACTTC.

The V gene is TRBV6-1, the J gene TRBJ2-7, with D perhaps being TRBD1 or TRBD2 (5 bases each). The length of the CDR3 is 12 residues. Germline V lookup: CDR1 MNHNS, CDR2 SASEGT. The germline V and J ends were trimmed by 2 bases and 9 bases, with 11 bases remaining between them. The chain's CDR3 is CASSEMLGVQYF. The CDR3 DNA reads TGTGCCAGCAGTGAAATGTTGGGGGTGCAGTACTTC.

A few counts support this clone. The rearrangement uses TRBV23-1 and TRBJ2-7; D gene uncertain. TRBV23-1 is assigned to the ORF class and has an uncertain function. The V and J ends lost 4 bases and 2 bases respectively, with 3 bases between them. The CDR3 length is 11 residues. Written as DNA, the CDR3 is TGCGCCAGCAGTCCCGCCTACGAGCAGTACTTC. Translation gives CASSPAYEQYF.

The gene calls are TRBV6-6 and TRBJ2-7; TRBD2 matches 10 bases. The V segment lost 7 bases and the J segment 2 bases; nucleotides outside the gene matches: 8. This CDR3 has 15 amino acids. From germline, CDR1 is MNHNY and CDR2 SVGAGI (reference sequence). CDR3 sequence (DNA): TGTGCCAGCATCCTGAGACTAGCGGGCCCCTACGAGCAGTACTTC. Its translation is CASILRLAGPYEQYF.

This clone was counted at least ten times. The rearrangement joins TRBV30 to TRBJ1-6, with TRBD1 identical over 9 bases. Trimming at V came to 7 bases and at J to 7 bases, leaving 17 bases not matched to a gene. The CDR3 consists of 17 residues. Looked up from germline, CDR1 is GTSNPN and CDR2 is SVGIG (reference sequence). In DNA, the CDR3 is TGTGCCTCGGATCCGGGACAGGGAGGAAGGGGGAATTCACCCCTCCACTTT. Translating it yields CASDPGQGGRGNSPLHF.

Remarks on this clone: This likely came from a read error, as a far larger clone is one base away. The sample holds other DNA sequences that translate to the same CDR3. The genes are TRBV5-6 and TRBJ1-3; D gene uncertain. Germline loops: CDR1 SGHDT, CDR2 YYEEEE. Trimming removed 5 bases at V and 0 bases at J, with 12 bases between. This CDR3 has 15 amino acids. The CDR3 bases are TGTGCCAGCAGTTTCCTGGGAAGCTCTGGAAACACCATATATTTT. Protein sequence: CASSFLGSSGNTIYF.

The J gene is TRBJ1-2, the V gene TRBV7-2, with 8 nucleotides matching TRBD1. CDR3 length: 14 amino acids. Trimming at V came to 5 bases and at J to 5 bases, leaving 7 bases not matched to a gene. Germline V lookup: CDR1 SGHTA, CDR2 FQGNSA. The CDR3, as DNA: TGTGCCAGCAGCAAAGGACAGGGAGAGTATGGCTACACCTTC. Protein sequence: CASSKGQGEYGYTF.

CDR3 sequence reads: CASSLAASLNTGELFF. The CDR3, as DNA: TGCGCCAGCAGCTTGGCGGCTAGCCTCAACACCGGGGAGCTGTTTTTT. The genes are TRBV5-1 and TRBJ2-2, with D maybe TRBD2 (5 bases). The CDR3 runs to 16 residues. Germline V CDR1 and CDR2: SGHRS, YFSETQ. The V and J ends lost 0 bases and 2 bases respectively, with 11 bases between them.

To note about this clone: With only one base between it and a far larger clone, this is likely a read error. The same CDR3 also results from other DNA sequences found in this sample. The V and J genes are TRBV25-1 and TRBJ1-4; no firm D call. The germline CDR1 and CDR2 sequences are MGHDK and SYGVNS. The CDR3 spans 15 residues. CDR3 DNA sequence: TGTGCTAGCAGTGTCCCTGGATACGAGAATGAAAAACTGTTTTTT. Its protein product is CASSVPGYENEKLFF.

This clone was seen many times. This rearrangement joins TRBV9 to TRBJ2-2; the match to TRBD2 covers 8 bases. The CDR3 is made up of 17 amino acids. The germline CDR1 and CDR2 sequences are SGDLS and YYNGEE. V lost 0 bases, J lost 1 base, and 5 bases stayed unmatched. The CDR3 bases are TGTGCCAGCAGCGTAGCTACTAGCGGAATGAACACCGGGGAGCTGTTTTTT. Residues: CASSVATSGMNTGELFF.

This clone has just one count. Only one base separates this from a far larger clonotype, so it likely reflects a read error. The J gene is TRBJ2-7, the V gene TRBV29-1, with 11 bases matching TRBD2. Losses at the gene ends were 2 bases for V and 3 bases for J; bases not matched to a gene: 6. The CDR3 contains 15 residues. Per the germline V gene, CDR1 is SQVTM and CDR2 is ANQGSEA. CDR3 DNA sequence: TGCAGCGTTGAATCTGGGACTAGCGGACACTACGAGCAGTACTTC. This translates into CSVESGTSGHYEQYF.

This clone was recorded a few times. At one end the junction does not follow the germline gene, possibly because of a read error. The gene calls are TRBV18 and TRBJ2-3; D not resolved. This CDR3 is 15 amino acids long. Germline assignment: CDR1 KGHSH and CDR2 LQKENI. The CDR3 DNA is TGTGCCAGCCCACCAAGGCAGCCGAGCACAGATACGCAGTATTTT. This encodes CASPPRQPSTDTQYF.

The chain carries TRBV5-4 and TRBJ1-2; D uncertain. Germline CDR1 is SGHNT and CDR2 is YYREEE (reference sequence). The CDR3 runs 13 residues. The ends were cut back, 0 bases at V and 7 bases at J, with 10 bases in the middle. The CDR3 coding sequence is TGTGCCAGCAGCTTGGTACGGACCTCTGGCTACACCTTC. It is translated as CASSLVRTSGYTF.

A note on this clone: A far larger clone is a single base away, which makes a read error likely. This rearrangement joins TRBV9 to TRBJ2-4, with 8 bases identical to TRBD2. Looked up from germline, CDR1 is SGDLS and CDR2 is YYNGEE. The CDR3 runs to 15 residues. CDR3 bases: TGTGCCAGCAGTAGCGGGAAGGTAGCCAAAAACACTCAGTACTTC. Residues: CASSSGKVAKNTQYF.

This clone occurred a few times. The chain recombines TRBV6-1 with TRBJ2-6; the D is unclear. The CDR3 runs 13 residues. The V end lost 10 bases, the J end lost 0 bases, and 7 bases lay between the germline ends. The germline V gene encodes CDR1 MNHNS and CDR2 SASEGT. The DNA for the CDR3 is TGTGCCATTCAGTTCTCTGGGGCCAACGTCCTGACTTTC. It encodes CAIQFSGANVLTF.

This chain connects TRBV7-8 to TRBJ1-2, with D possibly TRBD1 on 5 matching bases. Trimming took 4 bases from V and 7 from J, leaving 22 bases between them. The CDR3 spans 16 residues. Germline V CDR1 and CDR2: SGHVS, FQNEAQ. For the CDR3, the DNA is TGTGCCAGCAGCTCAACCGGGACCGCCATGGGAGGTGGCTACACCTTC. This sequence encodes CASSSTGTAMGGGYTF.

The V and J genes are TRBV2 and TRBJ2-1; 15 bases fit TRBD2. Germline V gives CDR1 SNHLY, CDR2 FYNNEI. The CDR3 runs 17 residues. V was pared by 6 bases and J by 0 bases, with 3 bases of the junction left unmatched. CDR3 nucleotides: TGTGCCAGCAGGGGACTAGCGGGAGGTAGCTCCTACAATGAGCAGTTCTTC. Residues: CASRGLAGGSSYNEQFF.

The rearrangement joins TRBV6-1 to TRBJ2-1, with a tentative D call TRBD2 (5 bases). The CDR3 loop spans 13 amino acids. Germline CDR1 MNHNS, CDR2 SASEGT. Trimming cost V 8 bases and J 7 bases, with 15 bases left between them. The DNA of the CDR3 is TGTGCCAGCCCCCCTCCCCTAGCTAATGAGCAGTTCTTC. Its protein is CASPPPLANEQFF.

The CDR3 bases are TGCGCCAGCAGCCAGGGGTCGCTGTACGAGCAGTACTTC. This gives the protein CASSQGSLYEQYF. The genes are TRBV4-3 and TRBJ2-7; D gene uncertain. There are 13 residues in the CDR3. With 3 bases removed from V and 4 bases from J, the gap between germline ends came to 10 bases. Germline-derived CDR1 and CDR2 are LGHNA and YSLEER.

The V and J genes are TRBV5-6 and TRBJ2-7; D is perhaps TRBD2 (5 bases). CDR1 SGHDT and CDR2 YYEEEE come from the germline V gene. The CDR3 extends over 13 amino acids. V gave up 4 bases and J gave up 2 bases, with 10 bases separating them. The CDR3 loop reads CASSDARAYEQYF. CDR3 nucleotide sequence: TGTGCCAGCAGCGACGCGAGGGCCTACGAGCAGTACTTC.

This clone has at least ten counts. The rearrangement joins TRBV19 to TRBJ2-3; D might be TRBD2 (5 bases). V dropped 7 bases and J dropped 8 bases, with 10 bases sitting between them. This CDR3 has 11 residues. Germline CDR1 is LNHDA and CDR2 is SQIVND (reference sequence). CDR3 coding DNA: TGTGCCAGTACAGAGCGGTCTACGCAGTATTTT. Its protein is CASTERSTQYF.

The chain links TRBV29-1 to TRBJ2-3, with a weak D call TRBD1 (6 bases). The ends were cut back, 5 bases at V and 4 bases at J, with 7 bases in the middle. There are 11 residues in the CDR3. Per germline, CDR1 SQVTM and CDR2 ANQGSEA. For the CDR3, the DNA is TGCAGCGTTCCAGGGGCAGATACGCAGTATTTT. This encodes CSVPGADTQYF.

This chain joins TRBV5-6 and TRBJ2-7; tentative D call: TRBD2 (5 bases). CDR3 length: 14 amino acids. V lost 5 bases to trimming and J lost 2 bases, with 14 bases between them. Germline lookup yields CDR1 SGHDT and CDR2 YYEEEE. For the CDR3, the DNA is TGTGCCAGCAGTACCAGACTACCTACCTACGAGCAGTACTTC. It encodes CASSTRLPTYEQYF.

The rearrangement links TRBV5-1 to TRBJ2-7; tentatively, D is TRBD1 (5 bases). The CDR3 contains 13 residues. V lost 2 bases and J lost 2, with 8 bases in between. Germline values: CDR1 SGHRS, CDR2 YFSETQ. DNA for the CDR3: TGCGCCAGCAGCTTTGACAGTACCTACGAGCAGTACTTC. The encoded protein is CASSFDSTYEQYF.

This clone showed up many times. This rearrangement joins TRBV4-2 to TRBJ2-1; 7 nucleotides line up with TRBD2. With 0 bases clipped from V and 5 bases from J, the junction kept 4 bases outside the gene matches. The germline V gene has CDR1 LGHNA and CDR2 YNFKEQ. The CDR3 is made up of 15 amino acids. DNA of the CDR3: TGTGCCAGCAGCCAAGACGCTAGCGGAGACAATGAGCAGTTCTTC. Translation gives CASSQDASGDNEQFF.

The V and J genes are TRBV28 and TRBJ2-2; D is uncertain. This CDR3 has 15 amino acids. Trimming removed 6 bases from V and 0 bases from J, with 11 bases in between. Germline V lookup: CDR1 MDHEN, CDR2 SYDVKM. The chain's CDR3 is CASSLPTSNTGELFF. The CDR3 region has the DNA TGTGCCAGCAGCCTACCCACTTCGAACACCGGGGAGCTGTTTTTT.

The chain has TRBV5-4 and TRBJ2-3; D not resolved. The germline V gene encodes CDR1 SGHNT and CDR2 YYREEE (reference sequence). This CDR3 is built from 12 residues. V was cut by 4 bases and J by 0 bases, with 3 bases left in between. CDR3 sequence: CASSDSTDTQYF. Written as DNA, the CDR3 is TGTGCCAGCAGCGATAGCACAGATACGCAGTATTTT.

This chain links TRBV27 with TRBJ1-5, with 8 bases fitting TRBD1. V dropped 6 bases and J dropped 7; count of bases not matched to a gene: 8. The germline gives CDR1 MNHEY, CDR2 SMNVEV (reference sequence). This CDR3 spans 14 amino acids. CDR3 bases: TGTGCCAGCAGCCCGGACAGGGAAGGGCAGCCCCAGCATTTT. This codes for CASSPDREGQPQHF.

The chain links TRBV7-3 to TRBJ1-3; D not resolved. V was shortened by 5 bases and J by 0 bases, with 14 bases between the two germline ends. The CDR3 is made up of 16 amino acids. Germline V gene sequence: CDR1 SGHTA, CDR2 FQGTGA. The CDR3 here is CASSPDPLGSGNTIYF. The CDR3, as DNA: TGTGCCAGCAGCCCCGACCCATTGGGCTCTGGAAACACCATATATTTT.